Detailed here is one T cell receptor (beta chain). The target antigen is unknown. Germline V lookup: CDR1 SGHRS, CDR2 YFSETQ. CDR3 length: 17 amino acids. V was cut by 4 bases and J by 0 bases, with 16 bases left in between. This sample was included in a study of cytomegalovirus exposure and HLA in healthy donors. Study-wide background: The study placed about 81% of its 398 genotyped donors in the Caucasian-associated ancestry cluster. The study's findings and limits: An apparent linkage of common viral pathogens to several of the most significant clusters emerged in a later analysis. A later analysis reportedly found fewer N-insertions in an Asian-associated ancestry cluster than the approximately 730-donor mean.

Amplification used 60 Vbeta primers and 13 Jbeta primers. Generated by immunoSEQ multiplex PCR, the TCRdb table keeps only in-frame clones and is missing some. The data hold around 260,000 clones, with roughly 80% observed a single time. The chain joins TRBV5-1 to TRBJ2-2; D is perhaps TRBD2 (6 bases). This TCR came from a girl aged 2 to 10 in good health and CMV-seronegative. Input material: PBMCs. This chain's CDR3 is CASSRTGLHANTGELFF. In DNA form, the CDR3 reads TGCGCCAGCAGCCGGACGGGACTGCATGCGAACACCGGGGAGCTGTTTTTT.